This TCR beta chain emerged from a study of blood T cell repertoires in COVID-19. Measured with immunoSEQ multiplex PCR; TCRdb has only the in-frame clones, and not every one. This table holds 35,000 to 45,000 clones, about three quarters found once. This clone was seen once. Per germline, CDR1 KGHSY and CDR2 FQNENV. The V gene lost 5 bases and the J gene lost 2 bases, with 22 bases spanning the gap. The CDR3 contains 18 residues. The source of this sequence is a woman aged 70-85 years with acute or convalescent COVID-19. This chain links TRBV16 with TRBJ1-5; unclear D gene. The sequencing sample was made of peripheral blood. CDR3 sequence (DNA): TGTGCCAGCAGCTACACCAATGCTGGACGGACTGGCAATCAGCCCCAGCATTTT. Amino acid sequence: CASSYTNAGRTGNQPQHF.